This TCR beta chain was documented in a study of blood T cells in healthy people across ages (dated by TCRdb to the mid-2010s). About the study as a whole: Template switching captured roughly one uniquely barcoded TCR beta cDNA molecule per two T cells in model experiments. The donors were split into four age groups: young (average around 15 years), middle-aged (roughly 42), aged (roughly 60) and long-lived (approximately 80). Two additional independent replicas of 1 million unique cDNA reads from the same blood draw were analyzed for two donors (one aged 18 to 30 and one aged 80 or older). Using deep sequencing normalized with unique cDNA molecular identifiers, the study measured how TCR beta repertoire diversity changes with age. To avoid experimental bias, donors of different ages were spread randomly across the sequencing lanes. Points the paper makes about the study in general: Compared with the aged group, the long-lived group had more naive CD4+ T cells, fewer expanded clones and increased TCR diversity, suggesting age selection. There was a strong correlation between observed TCR beta diversity and the percentage of naive T cells measured by flow cytometry. Donor CMV infection status was unknown, potentially confounding age-related changes in expanded clonotypes. Because profiling used bulk unsorted PBMCs, naive and antigen-experienced compartments could not be compared conclusively. Total diversity estimates from one million sequenced T cells were considered lower bounds and underestimates. Observed TCR beta diversity per million T cells fell roughly linearly with age, and a significant reduction was already apparent by age roughly 40.

The donors were roughly 40 Caucasian individuals from Russia, aged roughly 6 to 100 years, who were systemically healthy. Ten milliliters of peripheral blood were collected from each donor into EDTA-treated Vacutainer tubes. Ficoll-Paque density-gradient centrifugation was used to isolate PBMCs, with at least 6 million obtained per sample. Total RNA was extracted from PBMCs with Trizol reagent, with at least 6 micrograms obtained per sample. For every donor, an aliquot of PBMCs went through flow cytometry to measure the percentages of naive CD45RAhigh/CD27high T cells. Library generation was performed with 5' RACE. TCRdb records Illumina HiSeq 2500 as the sequencer. The second PCR ran for about 7 to 11 cycles and used a J-beta primer mix along with a sample-barcoded 5' primer. A unique molecular identifier was introduced onto each TCR beta cDNA molecule by a template-switch 5' adaptor carrying 12 random nucleotides. At least 2.5 million CDR3-containing paired-end reads were obtained from each sample. The Mint cDNA synthesis kit, primed by a TRBC-specific oligonucleotide, was used to synthesize first-strand cDNA from all RNA. Following uracil-DNA glycosylase treatment, all cDNA underwent a first 18-cycle PCR with the universal primers M1SS and BC2_uni_R. The original methods were these. Normalization of each sample was performed by random selection of 1 million high-quality reads, each carrying a distinct molecular identifier. Reads with shared molecular identifiers were discarded instead of being binned into consensus sequences. CDR3 identification, clonotype clustering and error correction used MiTCR with a Q25 quality threshold and the strictest error-elimination algorithm. A nonparametric unseen species model using Euler transformation provided a lower-bound estimate of total TCR beta diversity. TCRdb reprocessed the public reads (quality trimming at Q25 with fastp, clone calling with MiXCR) and kept in-frame beta chains. Each CDR3 protein gets just one entry, which takes the most common genes and DNA from the rows behind it. What appears here as the V and J calls and clone size reflects TCRdb's work, not the paper's. The sample records hundreds of thousands of distinct CDR3 sequences, approximately 60% of which are singletons. The ten largest clones add up to roughly 24% of the sample.

The V end gives up 5 bases and the J end 4 bases, leaving 9 bases in the junction not matched to a gene. The CDR3 sequence holds 15 residues, the cysteine and phenylalanine included. This entry keeps only the CDR3 DNA: 45 bases, framed from base 1. CDR1 and CDR2, looked up from the germline V gene, are MDHEN and SYDVKM. A word on this clonotype: What this receptor recognizes is not known. It has no much larger one-base neighbor in the sample; base qualities were not kept.

Recombination connected TRBV28 to TRBJ2-5, with 8 bases aligning to TRBD1. The source is a man aged 40-49 years in good health. The source material was blood. The CDR3 has the sequence CASSLLGQGLETQYF. The sequence in DNA is TGTGCCAGCAGTCTCCTAGGACAGGGTCTAGAGACCCAGTACTTC.